The 22 T cell receptor beta chains below were found in one sample sequenced in a study of Graves' ophthalmopathy and Graves' hyperthyroidism. The TCR beta CDR3 regions underwent amplification from RNA transcripts. The first round was an RT-PCR with HTBI primers, and the second round was a multiplex PCR. TCRdb ran MiXCR on the multiplex PCR reads and lists one entry per CDR3 protein. The repertoire holds a few hundred thousand distinct CDR3 sequences, roughly 20% seen once, with 2.5% to 3.5% in the top ten. Sequenced material: peripheral blood. Receptor source: a woman younger than 30 with stable Graves' hyperthyroidism.

This clonotype appeared a few times. This chain joins TRBV4-1 and TRBJ1-5, with D unresolved. The germline V and J ends were trimmed by 0 bases and 3 bases, with 6 bases remaining between them. From germline, CDR1 is MGHRA and CDR2 YSYEKL. The CDR3 extends over 14 amino acids. CDR3 in amino acids: CASSQESLNQPQHF. In DNA form, the CDR3 reads TGCGCCAGCAGCCAAGAATCCCTCAATCAGCCCCAGCATTTT.

This clonotype was counted a few times. This may come from a read error, since a much larger clone is one base off. The CDR3 ends on some other residue instead of the conserved phenylalanine or tryptophan, so this is likely a read error. V and J are TRBV7-2 and TRBJ1-2; D is possibly TRBD1 (5 bases). CDR3 length: 15 amino acids. Germline V gene data show CDR1 as SGHTA and CDR2 as FQGNSA. V was pared by 0 bases and J by 7 bases, with 15 bases between. This CDR3 is CASSLASGLKSGYTV. In nucleotides, the CDR3 is TGTGCCAGCAGCTTAGCTTCAGGGTTGAAGAGTGGCTACACCGTC.

This clonotype was recorded only once. The CDR3 reads CASSIGWDRPRQPQHF. CDR3 nucleotide sequence: TGTGCCAGTAGTATAGGCTGGGACCGACCCCGTCAGCCCCAGCATTTT. The chain links TRBV19 to TRBJ1-5; TRBD1 might be the D (5 bases). Trimming left V 1 base short and J 6 bases short, with 16 bases between. Germline CDR1 LNHDA, CDR2 SQIVND (reference sequence). The CDR3 loop spans 16 amino acids.

This clonotype was counted many times. The chain joins TRBV6-2 or TRBV6-3 to TRBJ1-2, with D possibly TRBD1 on 5 matching bases. V was shortened by 7 bases and J by 3 bases, with 9 bases between the two germline ends. Germline CDR1 reads MNHEY; CDR2 reads SVGEGT. This CDR3 has 12 amino acids. The CDR3 region has the DNA TGTGCCAGCAAGGGGACGGACTATGGCTACACCTTC. It codes for CASKGTDYGYTF.

V gene TRBV4-1 combines with J gene TRBJ1-3; D ambiguous. The CDR3 is 18 residues long. Per germline, CDR1 MGHRA and CDR2 YSYEKL. V was clipped by 1 base and J by 0 bases, with 16 bases between them. Written as DNA, the CDR3 is TGCGCCAGCAGCCAAGGGATTATAAAGCAAAGCTCTGGAAACACCATATATTTT. Protein product: CASSQGIIKQSSGNTIYF.

There are many counts of this clonotype. The gene calls are TRBV2 and TRBJ1-6, with 8 bases fitting TRBD1. The length of the CDR3 is 15 residues. V shed 5 bases, J shed 6 bases, and the junction held 6 bases outside the gene matches. Germline-derived CDR1 and CDR2 are SNHLY and FYNNEI. The CDR3 coding sequence is TGTGCCAGCAGTAAGACAGGGGAACGTAATTCACCCCTCCACTTT. This codes for CASSKTGERNSPLHF.

In its sample, this clonotype was seen many times. The chain joins TRBV20-1 to TRBJ1-5; 7 nucleotides line up with TRBD1. The CDR3 consists of 15 residues. Germline V gives CDR1 DFQATT, CDR2 SNEGSKA (reference sequence). The ends lost 0 bases at V and 4 bases at J; junction bases unmatched: 6. CDR3 region: CSARDWGTENQPQHF. CDR3 DNA sequence: TGCAGTGCTAGAGATTGGGGGACAGAGAATCAGCCCCAGCATTTT.

This clonotype has just a few counts. V usage is TRBV20-1 and J usage is TRBJ1-1; no definite D call. V lost 3 bases and J 1 base, leaving 9 bases between the germline ends. CDR1 and CDR2 (germline): DFQATT, SNEGSKA (reference sequence). The CDR3 extends over 13 amino acids. This CDR3 reads CSASWSGNTEAFF. The CDR3 bases are TGCAGTGCTAGTTGGTCGGGGAACACTGAAGCTTTCTTT.

This chain joins TRBV6-2 or TRBV6-3 and TRBJ2-6, with D possibly being TRBD2 (6 bases). V lost 4 bases and J 9 bases, leaving 10 bases between the germline ends. CDR3 length equals 13 residues. Germline V gene data show CDR1 as MNHEY and CDR2 as SVGEGT. CDR3 loop: CASSSRENNVLTF. The CDR3 DNA is TGTGCCAGCAGTTCCCGGGAGAACAACGTCCTGACTTTC.

J is TRBJ2-3 and V is TRBV15; no reliable D call. The ends were cut back, 0 bases at V and 4 bases at J, with 17 bases in the middle. The CDR3 runs 17 residues. Germline CDR1 reads LNHNV; CDR2 reads YYDKDF (reference sequence). The CDR3 DNA reads TGTGCCACCAGCAGAGATCCCCCCTTAGACGGCGCAGATACGCAGTATTTT. Residues: CATSRDPPLDGADTQYF.

This clonotype was seen ten or more times. The rearrangement joins TRBV6-1 to TRBJ2-7; 7 bases line up with TRBD1. The CDR3 is 14 amino acids. Trimming cost V 6 bases and J 2 bases; bases outside gene matches: 7. Germline V lookup: CDR1 MNHNS, CDR2 SASEGT. The CDR3 sequence: CASSGQESPYEQYF. The CDR3 DNA sequence: TGTGCCAGCAGCGGACAGGAGAGTCCCTACGAGCAGTACTTC.

This clonotype was seen only a few times. V gene TRBV30 combines with J gene TRBJ2-2; weak D call: TRBD2 (6 bases). CDR1 and CDR2 (germline): GTSNPN, SVGIG (reference sequence). Trimming shortened V by 4 bases and J by 1 base, and 16 bases separated the two germline ends. The CDR3 contains 16 residues. Here the CDR3 reads CAWTTPGTLNTGELFF. The CDR3 DNA reads as TGTGCCTGGACAACCCCGGGGACTTTGAACACCGGGGAGCTGTTTTTT. The full variable domain, rest sourced from reference TRBV30 and TRBJ2-2, is SQTIHQWPATLVQPVGSPLSLECTVEGTSNPNLYWYRQAAGRGLQLLFYSVGIGQISSEVPQNLSASRPQDRQFILSSKKLLLSDSGFYLCAWTTPGTLNTGELFFGEGSRLTVL.

This clonotype was counted ten times or more. V is TRBV5-1 and J is TRBJ1-1, with D uncertain. Trimming removed 0 bases from V and 8 bases from J, with 8 bases in between. CDR3 length: 12 amino acids. Germline-derived CDR1 and CDR2 are SGHRS and YFSETQ. The CDR3 nucleotides read TGCGCCAGCAGCTTGGACGGACGGGAAGCTTTCTTT. This translates into CASSLDGREAFF.

The table lists this clonotype with a few counts. The chain joins TRBV27 to TRBJ2-5; 10 positions agree with TRBD2. J gave up 4 bases and V 11 bases, and 10 bases lay outside the gene matches. Germline V CDR1 and CDR2: MNHEY, SMNVEV (reference sequence). The CDR3 extends over 14 amino acids. Here the CDR3 reads CAAREREGRETQYF. The CDR3 DNA reads as TGTGCCGCCAGGGAGCGGGAGGGTAGAGAGACCCAGTACTTC.

This clonotype was detected ten times or more. V gene TRBV7-9 combines with J gene TRBJ2-7; D is unresolved. V was clipped by 1 base and J by 4 bases, with 11 bases between them. The CDR3 sequence is 14 residues long. Per the germline V gene, CDR1 is SEHNR and CDR2 is FQNEAQ (reference sequence). The DNA of the CDR3 is TGTGCCAGCAGCTTAGTAGGAGCTTGGTACGAGCAGTACTTC. Translation gives CASSLVGAWYEQYF.

This clonotype was observed many times. The V gene is TRBV30, the J gene TRBJ1-2, with D maybe TRBD1 (5 bases). The germline V and J ends were trimmed by 3 bases and 0 bases, with 8 bases remaining between them. CDR1 is GTSNPN and CDR2 is SVGIG in the germline V gene (reference sequence). This CDR3 comprises 13 residues. CDR3 sequence: CAWSGDSNYGYTF. For the CDR3, the DNA is TGTGCCTGGAGCGGGGACTCTAACTATGGCTACACCTTC.

This clonotype was observed many times. This rearrangement joins TRBV12-3 or TRBV12-4 to TRBJ2-5, with D hard to call. The CDR3 is 13 residues long. Trimming left V 2 bases short and J 2 bases short, with 6 bases between. CDR3 nucleotides: TGTGCCAGCAGTTTACGGTCACAAGAGACCCAGTACTTC. Residues: CASSLRSQETQYF.

Many counts were recorded for this clonotype. The chain links TRBV6-1 to TRBJ2-2; 8 nucleotides agree with TRBD1. CDR3 length: 15 amino acids. Per germline, CDR1 MNHNS and CDR2 SASEGT. Germline trimming cut 2 bases from V and 3 bases from J; bases unmatched to any gene: 2. This CDR3 reads CASSEKTGDTGELFF. CDR3 in DNA: TGTGCCAGCAGTGAAAAGACAGGGGACACCGGGGAGCTGTTTTTT.

This clonotype was observed a single time. The chain combines TRBV10-3 with TRBJ1-5; D might be TRBD1 (5 bases). The germline V gene encodes CDR1 ENHRY and CDR2 SYGVKD. The length of the CDR3 is 16 residues. Trimming took off 4 bases at V and 2 bases at J, with 15 bases between the two ends. Here the CDR3 reads CAISAQDGGGNQPQHF. As DNA, the CDR3 is TGTGCCATCAGTGCCCAGGATGGGGGGGGCAATCAGCCCCAGCATTTT.

The chain combines TRBV6-1 with TRBJ2-7; D not resolved. This CDR3 is 11 amino acids long. Germline loops: CDR1 MNHNS, CDR2 SASEGT. Trimming took 7 bases from V and 4 from J, leaving 8 bases between them. The chain's CDR3 is CASTQAYEQYF. The CDR3 DNA follows: TGTGCCAGCACCCAAGCGTACGAGCAGTACTTC.

This clonotype was observed once. The chain employs TRBV5-1 and TRBJ2-2; 12 nucleotides line up with TRBD2. With 1 base clipped from V and 3 bases from J, the junction kept 1 base outside the gene matches. Per the germline V gene, CDR1 is SGHRS and CDR2 is YFSETQ. The CDR3 has 16 residues. The CDR3 sequence is CASSLRTSGDTGELFF. The CDR3 nucleotides are TGCGCCAGCAGCTTGAGGACTAGCGGGGACACCGGGGAGCTGTTTTTT.

The genes are TRBV7-9 and TRBJ1-2; the D is unclear. There are 13 residues in the CDR3. Germline assignment: CDR1 SEHNR and CDR2 FQNEAQ (reference sequence). V lost 3 bases to trimming and J lost 4 bases, with 9 bases between them. In nucleotides, the CDR3 is TGTGCCAGCAGCTTCCCCGGACCCTATGGCTACACCTTC. This translates into CASSFPGPYGYTF. Complete variable domain (other parts from reference TRBV7-9 and TRBJ1-2): DTGVSQNPRHKITKRGQNVTFRCDPISEHNRLYWYRQTLGQGPEFLTYFQNEAQLEKSRLLSDRFSAERPKGSFSTLEIQRTEQGDSAMYLCASSFPGPYGYTFGSGTRLTVV.